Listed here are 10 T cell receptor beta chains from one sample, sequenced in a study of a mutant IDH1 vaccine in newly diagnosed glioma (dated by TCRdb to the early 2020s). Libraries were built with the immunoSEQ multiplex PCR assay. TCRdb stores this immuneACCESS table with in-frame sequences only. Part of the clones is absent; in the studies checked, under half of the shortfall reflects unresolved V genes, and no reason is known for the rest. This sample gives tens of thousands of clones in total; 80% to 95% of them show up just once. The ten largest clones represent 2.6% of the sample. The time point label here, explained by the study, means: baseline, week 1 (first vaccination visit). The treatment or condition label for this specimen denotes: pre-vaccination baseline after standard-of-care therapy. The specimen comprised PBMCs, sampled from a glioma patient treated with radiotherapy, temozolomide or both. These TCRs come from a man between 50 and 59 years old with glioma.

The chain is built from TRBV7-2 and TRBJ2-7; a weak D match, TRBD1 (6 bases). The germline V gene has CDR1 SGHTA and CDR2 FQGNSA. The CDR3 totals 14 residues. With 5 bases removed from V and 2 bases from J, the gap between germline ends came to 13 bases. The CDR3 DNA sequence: TGTGCCAGCAGCCTGAGGGACATCACCTACGAGCAGTACTTC. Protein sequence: CASSLRDITYEQYF.

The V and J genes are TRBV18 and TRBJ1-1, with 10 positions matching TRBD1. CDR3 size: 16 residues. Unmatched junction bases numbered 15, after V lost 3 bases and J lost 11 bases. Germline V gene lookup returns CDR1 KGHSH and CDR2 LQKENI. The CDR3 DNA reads TGTGCCAGCTCACCGGGGGCCGAATGGGGGACAGGGGATGCTTTCTTT. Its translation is CASSPGAEWGTGDAFF.

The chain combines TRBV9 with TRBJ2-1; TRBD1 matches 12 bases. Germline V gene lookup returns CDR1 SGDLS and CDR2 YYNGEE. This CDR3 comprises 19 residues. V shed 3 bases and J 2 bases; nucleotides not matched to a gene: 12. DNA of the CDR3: TGTGCCAGCAGCGCCCCCGGGACAGGGGGCGTAGGGGCCTACAATGAGCAGTTCTTC. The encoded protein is CASSAPGTGGVGAYNEQFF. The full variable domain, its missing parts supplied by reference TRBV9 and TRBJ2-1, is DSGVTQTPKHLITATGQRVTLRCSPRSGDLSVYWYQQSLDQGLQFLIQYYNGEERAKGNILERFSAQQFPDLHSELNLSSLELGDSALYFCASSAPGTGGVGAYNEQFFGPGTRLTVL.

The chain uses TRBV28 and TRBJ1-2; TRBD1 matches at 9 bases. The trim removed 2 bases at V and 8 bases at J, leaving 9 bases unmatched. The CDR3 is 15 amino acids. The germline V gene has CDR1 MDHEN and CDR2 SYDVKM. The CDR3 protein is CASSLMTGGAAGYTF. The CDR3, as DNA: TGTGCCAGCAGTTTAATGACAGGGGGGGCCGCAGGCTACACCTTC.

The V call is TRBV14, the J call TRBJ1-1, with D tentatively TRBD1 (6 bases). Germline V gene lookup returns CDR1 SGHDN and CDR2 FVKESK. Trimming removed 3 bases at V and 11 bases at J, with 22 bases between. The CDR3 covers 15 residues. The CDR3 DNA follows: TGTGCCAGCAGCCAGGCCCGGGGGGCAGGGACGGATGCTTTCTTT. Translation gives CASSQARGAGTDAFF. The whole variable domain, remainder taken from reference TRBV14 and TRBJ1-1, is EAGVTQFPSHSVIEKGQTVTLRCDPISGHDNLYWYRRVMGKEIKFLLHFVKESKQDESGMPNNRFLAERTGGTYSTLKVQPAELEDSGVYFCASSQARGAGTDAFFGQGTRLTVV.

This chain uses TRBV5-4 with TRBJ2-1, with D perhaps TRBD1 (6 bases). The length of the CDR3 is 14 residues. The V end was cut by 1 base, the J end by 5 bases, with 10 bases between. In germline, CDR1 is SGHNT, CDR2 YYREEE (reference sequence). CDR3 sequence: CASSLIGGHNEQFF. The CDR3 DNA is TGTGCCAGCAGCTTGATAGGGGGACACAATGAGCAGTTCTTC. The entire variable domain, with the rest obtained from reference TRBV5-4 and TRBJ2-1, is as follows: ETGVTQSPTHLIKTRGQQVTLRCSSQSGHNTVSWYQQALGQGPQFIFQYYREEENGRGNFPPRFSGLQFPNYSSELNVNALELDDSALYLCASSLIGGHNEQFFGPGTRLTVL.

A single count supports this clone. The CDR3 DNA reads TGCGCCAGCAGCGCCCAACCGACAGGGAGCCAAGAGACCCAGTACTTC. Translated, it gives CASSAQPTGSQETQYF. The rearrangement links TRBV5-1 to TRBJ2-5, with TRBD1 matching over 7 bases. V gave up 4 bases and J gave up 1 base; unmatched junction bases: 10. Looked up from germline, CDR1 is SGHRS and CDR2 is YFSETQ. The CDR3 is 16 amino acids. The complete variable domain, with remaining parts taken from reference TRBV5-1 and TRBJ2-5, reads KAGVTQTPRYLIKTRGQQVTLSCSPISGHRSVSWYQQTPGQGLQFLFEYFSETQRNKGNFPGRFSGRQFSNSRSEMNVSTLELGDSALYLCASSAQPTGSQETQYFGPGTRLLVL.

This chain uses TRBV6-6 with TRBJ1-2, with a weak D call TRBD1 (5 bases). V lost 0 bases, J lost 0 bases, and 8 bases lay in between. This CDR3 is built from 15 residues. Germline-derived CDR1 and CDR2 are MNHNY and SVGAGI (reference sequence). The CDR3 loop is CASSYSDTPNYGYTF. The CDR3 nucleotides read TGTGCCAGCAGTTACTCGGACACCCCTAACTATGGCTACACCTTC.

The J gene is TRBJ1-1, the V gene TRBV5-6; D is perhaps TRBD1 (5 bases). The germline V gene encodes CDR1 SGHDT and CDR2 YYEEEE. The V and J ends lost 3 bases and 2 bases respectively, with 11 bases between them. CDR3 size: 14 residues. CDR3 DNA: TGTGCCAGCAGCTGGGGGAGGGATAACACTGAAGCTTTCTTT. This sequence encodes CASSWGRDNTEAFF.

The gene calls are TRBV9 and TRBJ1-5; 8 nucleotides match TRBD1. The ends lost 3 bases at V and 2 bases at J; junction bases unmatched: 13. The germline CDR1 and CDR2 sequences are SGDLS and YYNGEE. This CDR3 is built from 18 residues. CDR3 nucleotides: TGTGCCAGCAGCGGGCGGGGCGACAGGGGCGGTGGCAATCAGCCCCAGCATTTT. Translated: CASSGRGDRGGGNQPQHF.